A selection of T cell receptor beta chains follows, all from one sample in a study of blood T cell repertoires in COVID-19. Generated by immunoSEQ multiplex PCR, the TCRdb table keeps only in-frame clones and is missing some. The data hold around 220,000 clones, with around 80% observed a single time. Sequenced: peripheral blood. The receptor source for this set is a woman aged 35 to 49 with active or convalescent COVID-19. CDR3s include the opening cysteine and the closing phenylalanine or tryptophan. The D gene is left open where the match is weak. Size values are once, few and many counts, or a class for expanded clones, and some rows have none.

v_gene	d_gene	len	abundance	j_gene	CDR3nt	CDR3aa
TRBV2	TRBD1	14	.	TRBJ1-5	TGTGCCAGCAGAAATGACAGGGGGGGGCAGCCCCAGCATTTT	CASRNDRGGQPQHF
TRBV29-1	.	14	.	TRBJ1-4	TGCAGCGTTGATGGGGGGGGCTTTAATGAAAAACTGTTTTTT	CSVDGGGFNEKLFF
TRBV6-5	TRBD1	12	.	TRBJ2-7	TGTGCCATACAGGGGAATGAGTACGAGCAGTACTTC	CAIQGNEYEQYF
TRBV7-9	TRBD1	15	once	TRBJ1-5	TGTGCCAGCAGCTCGGGTCGGACAGGGTTACAGCCCCAGCATTTT	CASSSGRTGLQPQHF
TRBV7-2	.	14	.	TRBJ1-1	TGTGCCAGCAGCTCGGACAGTATGAACACTGAAGCTTTCTTT	CASSSDSMNTEAFF
TRBV5-1	TRBD1	15	.	TRBJ2-5	TGCGCCAGCAGCTCGGGACAGGGTCGCCAAGAGACCCAGTACTTC	CASSSGQGRQETQYF
TRBV11-2	TRBD1	15	.	TRBJ1-6	TGTGCCAGCAGCTTAGAGACAGGGTTCTATTCACCCCTCCACTTT	CASSLETGFYSPLHF
TRBV19	TRBD1	15	.	TRBJ1-2	TGTGCCAGTAGTTCTACCGGACAGGGATTTTATGGCTACACCTTC	CASSSTGQGFYGYTF
TRBV14	.	15	.	TRBJ1-4	TGTGCCAGCAGCCAAGACTGGGGGGTTAATGAAAAACTGTTTTTT	CASSQDWGVNEKLFF
TRBV2	.	13	few	TRBJ1-5	TGTGCCAGCATGGGGGGTTACAATCAGCCCCAGCATTTT	CASMGGYNQPQHF
TRBV5-1	.	13	.	TRBJ1-5	TGCGCCAGCAGCCCTTCTACCGGGCAGCCCCAGCATTTT	CASSPSTGQPQHF
TRBV5-1	.	15	.	TRBJ2-2	TGCGCCAGCAGCCCCTCACAGGGTTCGACCGGGGAGCTGTTTTTT	CASSPSQGSTGELFF
TRBV6-5	.	16	.	TRBJ2-1	TGTGCCAGCAGTTCCTCAAGCAGAGGCTCCTACAATGAGCAGTTCTTC	CASSSSSRGSYNEQFF
TRBV2	TRBD1	14	.	TRBJ2-7	TGTGCCAGCAGTGACGGACAGGCCCACTACGAGCAGTACTTC	CASSDGQAHYEQYF
TRBV2	TRBD1	16	once	TRBJ2-7	TGTGCCAGCAGTGCGATCAGGGGACAGGGGACCTACGAGCAGTACTTC	CASSAIRGQGTYEQYF
TRBV3-1/TRBV3-2	TRBD2	18	.	TRBJ2-3	TGTGCCAGCAGCCCACTCGTGCCGGGACTAGCGGGCACAGATACGCAGTATTTT	CASSPLVPGLAGTDTQYF
TRBV6-5	TRBD1	11	.	TRBJ2-7	TGTGCCAGCCGGACAGGGTTGGAGCAGTACTTC	CASRTGLEQYF
TRBV28	.	13	.	TRBJ2-7	TGTGCCAGCAGTTCAGGGTCCCTCTACGAGCAGTACTTC	CASSSGSLYEQYF
TRBV25-1	.	13	.	TRBJ1-1	TGTGCCAGCAGTGATTGGGCACTCGACGAAGCTTTCTTT	CASSDWALDEAFF